The 2 T cell receptor beta chains presented below share a single source sample, sequenced in a study of Ad26.COV2.S vaccination and SARS-CoV-2 variants. Treatment of the sample: some 19 received Ad26.COV2.S at low or high dose, single or two shots; about five received placebo; per-sample allocation not given. Specimens were obtained on day 63 following the first vaccine or placebo injection. The protocol was immunoSEQ multiplex PCR, while the TCRdb copy is restricted to in-frame clones and leaves out a portion. The data contain 440,000 or so clones, about nine tenths of them singletons. Sample: peripheral blood, taken in a trial of Ad26.COV2.S vaccine versus placebo. The receptors were gathered from a person aged 18 to 65 who received the Ad26.COV2.S COVID-19 vaccine or a placebo.

The chain recombines TRBV18 with TRBJ2-5, with D unresolved. The germline CDR1 and CDR2 sequences are KGHSH and LQKENI. The V gene lost 1 base and the J gene lost 1 base, with 4 bases spanning the gap. The CDR3 sequence is 13 residues long. The DNA for the CDR3 is TGTGCCAGCTCACCACTGATCCAAGAGACCCAGTACTTC. It translates to CASSPLIQETQYF.

The chain is built from TRBV6-2 or TRBV6-3 and TRBJ2-1, with TRBD2 matching 7 bases. The CDR3 sequence is 14 residues long. The trim removed 6 bases at V and 10 bases at J, leaving 12 bases unmatched. Germline V gene lookup returns CDR1 MNHEY and CDR2 SVGEGT. The CDR3 nucleotides are TGTGCCAGCAGCCCTACGGGGTTCGGGAGGGAGCAGTTCTTC. This codes for CASSPTGFGREQFF.